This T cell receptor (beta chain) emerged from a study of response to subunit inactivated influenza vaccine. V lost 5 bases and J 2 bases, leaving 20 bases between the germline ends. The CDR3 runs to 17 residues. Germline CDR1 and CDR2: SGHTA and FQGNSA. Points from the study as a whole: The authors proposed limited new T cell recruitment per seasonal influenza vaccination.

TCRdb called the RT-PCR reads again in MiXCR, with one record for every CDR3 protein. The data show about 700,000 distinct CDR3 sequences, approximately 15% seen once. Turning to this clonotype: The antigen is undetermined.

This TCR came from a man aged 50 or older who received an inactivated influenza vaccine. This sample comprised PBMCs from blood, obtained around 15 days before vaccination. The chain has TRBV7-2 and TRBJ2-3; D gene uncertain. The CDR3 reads CASSPTPGKRITDTQYF. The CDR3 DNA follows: TGTGCCAGCAGCCCGACTCCAGGAAAGCGCATCACAGATACGCAGTATTTT. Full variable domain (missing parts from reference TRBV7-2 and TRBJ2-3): GAGVSQSPSNKVTEKGKDVELRCDPISGHTALYWYRQSLGQGLEFLIYFQGNSAPDKSGLPSDRFSAERTGGSVSTLTIQRTQQEDSAVYLCASSPTPGKRITDTQYFGPGTRLTVL.